The 29 T cell receptor beta chains presented below share a single source sample, sequenced in a study of shared T cell receptors in the human thymus (dated by TCRdb to about 2021). The library came from the immunoSEQ multiplex PCR assay. Imported from immuneACCESS, the table was reduced by TCRdb to in-frame sequences with V and J called. These copies leave out some clones; in studies compared against another copy, an unresolved V gene accounts for under half, and the cause of the remainder is not known. This sample holds more than 550,000 clones; around 87% were observed only once. Over 0.008% of the sample comes from the top ten. Another study also made use of these data, one on human thymus T cells.

The sequenced sample was thymocytes. The receptors were sampled from a boy under two years old with a congenital heart defect. Donor details come from another sample of the same person, matched by shared clones.

The rearrangement uses TRBV29-1 and TRBJ2-5; D gene unclear. The CDR3 has 13 residues. Germline V CDR1 and CDR2: SQVTM, ANQGSEA. V lost 2 bases and J 5 bases, leaving 12 bases between the germline ends. CDR3 bases: TGCAGCGTTGAATTGGGCTATTGGGAGACCCAGTACTTC. This translates into CSVELGYWETQYF.

The rearrangement uses TRBV9 and TRBJ2-5, with 9 bases matching TRBD1. The CDR3 spans 16 residues. Germline-derived CDR1 and CDR2 are SGDLS and YYNGEE. Losses at the gene ends were 4 bases for V and 0 bases for J; bases not matched to a gene: 7. CDR3 residues: CASSIKTGGYQETQYF. The CDR3 DNA is TGTGCCAGCAGCATCAAGACAGGGGGGTACCAAGAGACCCAGTACTTC.

This clone occurred a few times. The chain uses TRBV7-6 and TRBJ1-6, with D unresolved. Trimming took 1 base from V and 11 from J, leaving 12 bases between them. Germline CDR1 and CDR2: SGHVS and FNYEAQ. The length of the CDR3 is 14 residues. The CDR3 sequence: CASSLGPDLAPLHF. Here the CDR3 DNA reads TGTGCCAGCAGCTTAGGACCCGACTTGGCACCCCTCCACTTT.

The chain uses TRBV28 and TRBJ1-5; D is unclear. The V gene's germline CDR1 is MDHEN and CDR2 SYDVKM. Trimming removed 3 bases at V and 5 bases at J, with 26 bases between. The CDR3 is made up of 19 amino acids. The CDR3 coding sequence is TGTGCCAGCAGTTTTCCGCGGACTGCCGCGGGGAGCCGTGATCAGCCCCAGCATTTT. It codes for CASSFPRTAAGSRDQPQHF.

This clone has more than one count but fewer than ten. The gene calls are TRBV23-1 and TRBJ2-7, with a tentative D call TRBD1 (5 bases). TRBV23-1 carries the ORF label, with uncertain function. Trimming took off 2 bases at V and 9 bases at J, with 23 bases between the two ends. The CDR3 has 16 amino acids. CDR3 residues: CASSQPPRVSYERQYF. The CDR3, as DNA: TGCGCCAGCAGTCAACCCCCCAGGGTATCCTACGAGCGGCAGTACTTC.

This clone was recorded once. Written as DNA, the CDR3 is TGTGCCAGTTATCCCCTGGACAGGCATACTGAGAACAATGAGCAGTTCTTC. As protein: CASYPLDRHTENNEQFF. V usage is TRBV19 and J usage is TRBJ2-1, with 7 bases lining up with TRBD1. Trimming removed 8 bases from V and 5 bases from J; junction bases left unmatched: 18. The CDR3 has 17 residues. Germline CDR1 is LNHDA and CDR2 is SQIVND (reference sequence).

The chain is built from TRBV28 and TRBJ1-2; 8 positions agree with TRBD1. The length of the CDR3 is 20 residues. Germline V gene lookup returns CDR1 MDHEN and CDR2 SYDVKM. Trimming removed 6 bases from V and 4 bases from J; junction bases left unmatched: 25. CDR3 sequence (DNA): TGTGCCAGCAGCCGTATTAGGGGGGCCGGACAGGGTGGAGTAGTCTATGGCTACACCTTC. Its translation is CASSRIRGAGQGGVVYGYTF.

The gene calls are TRBV6-5 and TRBJ2-1; possibly TRBD1 for D (5 bases). The germline V and J ends were trimmed by 2 bases and 0 bases, with 11 bases remaining between them. The CDR3 is 16 amino acids. Germline V CDR1 and CDR2: MNHEY, SVGAGI. The CDR3 coding sequence is TGTGCCAGCAGTTACCTGACAGCTAGCTCCTACAATGAGCAGTTCTTC. Translating it yields CASSYLTASSYNEQFF.

The V call is TRBV4-1, the J call TRBJ1-2, with D possibly matching TRBD1 (6 bases). V was cut by 4 bases and J by 4 bases, with 19 bases left in between. CDR1 MGHRA and CDR2 YSYEKL come from the germline V gene. The CDR3 has 16 amino acids. The DNA for the CDR3 is TGCGCCAGCAGCCGGAAAGACAGGCCGGGGGGCTATGGCTACACCTTC. It is translated as CASSRKDRPGGYGYTF.

The chain links TRBV10-3 to TRBJ2-7, with D unresolved. This CDR3 is 15 amino acids long. Germline V gene lookup returns CDR1 ENHRY and CDR2 SYGVKD. V shed 3 bases and J shed 3 bases, with 15 bases lying between them. The CDR3 region is CAISDTLTPNYEQYF. The CDR3 DNA sequence: TGTGCCATCAGTGATACCCTGACACCCAACTACGAGCAGTACTTC.

This clone was detected only once. V is TRBV4-3 and J is TRBJ1-2, with D hard to call. Per germline, CDR1 LGHNA and CDR2 YSLEER. V gave up 0 bases and J gave up 4 bases, with 15 bases separating them. CDR3 size: 16 residues. CDR3 loop: CASSQDMRKRGYGYTF. The CDR3, as DNA: TGCGCCAGCAGCCAAGATATGAGGAAGCGTGGCTATGGCTACACCTTC.

In nucleotides, the CDR3 is TGTGCCAGCAGCGTAGAGGACGGAGGGCCCCTTCGTGAAAAACTGTTTTTT. It translates to CASSVEDGGPLREKLFF. The chain recombines TRBV9 with TRBJ1-4; the D is unclear. The CDR3 has 17 amino acids. The V gene's germline CDR1 is SGDLS and CDR2 YYNGEE. V lost 0 bases to trimming and J lost 7 bases, with 19 bases between them.

The table lists this clone with a count of one. The V gene is TRBV2, the J gene TRBJ1-5; a possible D gene is TRBD1 (5 bases). The CDR3 spans 15 residues. Between the trimmed V and J ends, which lost 6 bases and 0 bases, there was a span of 12 bases. Germline CDR1 and CDR2: SNHLY and FYNNEI. Written as DNA, the CDR3 is TGTGCCAGCAGGGTCAGGGAATATAGCAATCAGCCCCAGCATTTT. It yields the protein CASRVREYSNQPQHF. Complete variable domain (other parts from reference TRBV2 and TRBJ1-5): EPEVTQTPSHQVTQMGQEVILRCVPISNHLYFYWYRQILGQKVEFLVSFYNNEISEKSEIFDDQFSVERPDGSNFTLKIRSTKLEDSAMYFCASRVREYSNQPQHFGDGTRLSIL.

The rearrangement uses TRBV5-1 and TRBJ1-2, with 9 bases aligning to TRBD1. V was pared by 5 bases and J by 2 bases, with 7 bases of the junction left unmatched. This CDR3 is built from 15 residues. CDR1 and CDR2 (germline): SGHRS, YFSETQ. In nucleotides, the CDR3 is TGCGCCAGCAGTCCCCCCGGGACAGGGAACTATGGCTACACCTTC. Its protein product is CASSPPGTGNYGYTF.

About this clone itself: This same CDR3 is encoded by further DNA sequences in the sample. Written as DNA, the CDR3 is TGTGCCAGCAGTGTTGGTGGGACTAGCTCCTACGAGCAGTACTTC. It is translated as CASSVGGTSSYEQYF. This chain uses TRBV2 with TRBJ2-7, with 8 bases fitting TRBD2. J lost 0 bases, V lost 4 bases, and 5 bases had no gene match. Germline V gene sequence: CDR1 SNHLY, CDR2 FYNNEI. The CDR3 has 15 amino acids. Combining the CDR3 with reference TRBV2 and TRBJ2-7 gives the whole variable domain EPEVTQTPSHQVTQMGQEVILRCVPISNHLYFYWYRQILGQKVEFLVSFYNNEISEKSEIFDDQFSVERPDGSNFTLKIRSTKLEDSAMYFCASSVGGTSSYEQYFGPGTRLTVT.

The chain carries TRBV5-1 and TRBJ2-3; D is possibly TRBD2 (6 bases). The CDR3 spans 15 residues. Germline CDR1 and CDR2: SGHRS and YFSETQ. Deletions cut 4 bases from V and 5 bases from J, with 17 bases between. DNA of the CDR3: TGCGCCAGCAGCGATGACGGATGGGGAGGAGATACGCAGTATTTT. Amino acids: CASSDDGWGGDTQYF.

This rearrangement joins TRBV28 to TRBJ2-7; TRBD1 agrees at 9 bases. Per germline, CDR1 MDHEN and CDR2 SYDVKM. The CDR3 is made up of 15 amino acids. The V gene end was trimmed by 6 bases and the J gene end by 6 bases; junction bases not matched to a gene: 12. In DNA, the CDR3 is TGTGCCAGCAGCTCCCCGCCGGGACAGGGCGTCGAGCAGTACTTC. Its translation: CASSSPPGQGVEQYF.

The rearrangement uses TRBV19 and TRBJ1-5; 10 nucleotides match TRBD1. CDR1 LNHDA and CDR2 SQIVND come from the germline V gene (reference sequence). Trimming at V came to 2 bases and at J to 6 bases, leaving 10 bases not matched to a gene. The CDR3 covers 17 residues. The DNA for the CDR3 is TGTGCCAGTAGTATAAAAATGACAGGGGGCGAGGGTCAGCCCCAGCATTTT. Its protein product is CASSIKMTGGEGQPQHF.

The rearrangement joins TRBV21-1 to TRBJ1-3. TRBV21-1 is a pseudogene segment. The CDR3 length is 14 residues. CDR3 region: CASPGGETGNTIYF. The CDR3 DNA follows: TGTGCCAGCCCGGGGGGCGAGACTGGAAACACCATATATTTT.

The chain links TRBV11-3 to TRBJ2-3; no firm D call. Germline V lookup: CDR1 SGHNT, CDR2 YENEEA. V was cut by 6 bases and J by 6 bases, with 13 bases left in between. The CDR3 consists of 13 residues. The CDR3 loop is CASSRNTEDTQYF. CDR3 nucleotides: TGTGCCAGCAGTCGTAATACGGAGGATACGCAGTATTTT.

The chain couples TRBV5-1 to TRBJ1-1, with 8 nucleotides matching TRBD1. In germline, CDR1 is SGHRS, CDR2 YFSETQ. With V trimmed by 4 bases and J by 9 bases, 5 bases remained unmatched. This CDR3 is 12 amino acids long. CDR3 in DNA: TGCGCCAGCAGCACGGACAGGGCAAAAGCTTTCTTT. This sequence encodes CASSTDRAKAFF.

The V and J genes are TRBV4-3 and TRBJ2-4, with no clear D. CDR1 LGHNA and CDR2 YSLEER come from the germline V gene. This CDR3 contains 18 residues. V lost 1 base, J lost 1 base, and 17 bases lay in between. For the CDR3, the DNA is TGCGCCAGCAGCCAAGTATACAGAGTCACTTGGGCCAAAAACATTCAGTACTTC. It encodes CASSQVYRVTWAKNIQYF.

The CDR3 nucleotides are TGTGCCAGCAGTGACCCCAGGGGGCAAGCTTTCTTT. Translation: CASSDPRGQAFF. This rearrangement joins TRBV6-4 to TRBJ1-1; 8 bases fit TRBD1. From germline, CDR1 is MRHNA and CDR2 SNTAGT. The CDR3 has 12 amino acids. The J segment lost 9 bases and the V segment lost 2 bases, leaving 2 bases of the junction unmatched.

This clone turned up a few times. This chain joins TRBV5-6 and TRBJ1-3, with D unclear. The CDR3 loop spans 18 amino acids. Germline lookup yields CDR1 SGHDT and CDR2 YYEEEE. Trimming cost V 0 bases and J 4 bases, with 20 bases left between them. The CDR3 here is CASSLAPGSNHYGNTIYF. The CDR3 DNA follows: TGTGCCAGCAGCTTGGCCCCGGGGTCTAACCATTACGGAAACACCATATATTTT.

The chain is built from TRBV9 and TRBJ1-1; tentatively, D is TRBD1 (6 bases). Trimming cost V 0 bases and J 7 bases, with 10 bases left between them. From germline, CDR1 is SGDLS and CDR2 YYNGEE. The length of the CDR3 is 13 residues. CDR3 in DNA: TGTGCCAGCAGCGTAGTACAGGGTGGTGAAGCTTTCTTT. Residues: CASSVVQGGEAFF.

About this clone itself: Other DNA sequences from this sample encode an identical CDR3 as well. The rearrangement uses TRBV5-6 and TRBJ1-6; D is perhaps TRBD1 (5 bases). V gave up 1 base and J gave up 10 bases, with 18 bases separating them. Germline V lookup: CDR1 SGHDT, CDR2 YYEEEE. This CDR3 spans 16 amino acids. The CDR3 DNA is TGTGCCAGCAGCTTGCAGGCCAGGGAAAGGACATCACCCCTCCACTTT. Residues: CASSLQARERTSPLHF.

This clone was observed a handful of times. The rearrangement joins TRBV18 to TRBJ2-1; TRBD1 is a possible D gene (7 bases). The CDR3 is 14 residues long. Per the germline V gene, CDR1 is KGHSH and CDR2 is LQKENI. Trimming removed 3 bases at V and 4 bases at J, with 10 bases between. The CDR3 DNA is TGTGCCAGCTCACCGGGGGGACAGTACAATGAGCAGTTCTTC. Protein sequence: CASSPGGQYNEQFF.

This sequence joins TRBV5-1 and TRBJ2-7, with TRBD1 matching over 7 bases. Unmatched junction bases numbered 4, after V lost 0 bases and J lost 1 base. This CDR3 comprises 15 residues. The germline V gene encodes CDR1 SGHRS and CDR2 YFSETQ. The DNA of the CDR3 is TGCGCCAGCAGCTTGGGAGGGGGCGCTTCCTACGAGCAGTACTTC. Encoded protein: CASSLGGGASYEQYF.

In nucleotides, the CDR3 is TGTGCCATCAGTGAAGCGCCTAGTAGGGGAACCAAAAACATTCAGTACTTC. It specifies CAISEAPSRGTKNIQYF. The rearrangement joins TRBV10-3 to TRBJ2-4; maybe TRBD1 (5 bases). The CDR3 is made up of 17 amino acids. V was cut by 3 bases and J by 2 bases, with 17 bases left in between. The germline V gene has CDR1 ENHRY and CDR2 SYGVKD.